The 25 T cell receptor beta chains reported below all come from one sample, sequenced in a study of T cells in Graves' hyperthyroidism and ophthalmopathy. Authors of the study amplified TCR beta CDR3 regions from RNA transcripts. Primed by the HTBI set, a first-round RT-PCR was run on the TCR CDR3. TCRdb reprocessed the multiplex PCR reads via MiXCR and lists one record per CDR3 protein. The sample has hundreds of thousands of distinct CDR3 sequences; roughly 40% are singletons. The specimen sequenced was blood. The receptors were sampled from a man aged 18 to 29 with Graves' hyperthyroidism.

This clonotype has more than one count but fewer than ten. The chain links TRBV5-1 to TRBJ2-7, with 9 bases identical to TRBD2. From germline, CDR1 is SGHRS and CDR2 YFSETQ. CDR3 length equals 15 residues. V lost 4 bases and J lost 0; bases outside the gene matches: 5. For the CDR3, the DNA is TGCGCCAGCAGCACCTCTAGCGGGAACTCCTACGAGCAGTACTTC. This translates into CASSTSSGNSYEQYF.

The gene calls are TRBV20-1 and TRBJ2-7; D ambiguous. Trimming shortened V by 6 bases and J by 5 bases, and 20 bases separated the two germline ends. The CDR3 covers 14 residues. Germline V gene data show CDR1 as DFQATT and CDR2 as SNEGSKA (reference sequence). The CDR3 DNA reads as TGCAGTGCCAGAAAAGGCCCCTCTCCAAACGAGCAGTACTTC. Amino acids: CSARKGPSPNEQYF.

In this sample, this clonotype turned up a few times. This chain uses TRBV20-1 with TRBJ2-7; the match to TRBD2 covers 10 bases. The CDR3 covers 13 residues. V lost 6 bases and J lost 4; bases outside the gene matches: 6. Germline V gene lookup returns CDR1 DFQATT and CDR2 SNEGSKA (reference sequence). The CDR3 DNA reads TGCAGTGCAAACAGCGGGAGGGTTTACGAGCAGTACTTC. Its translation is CSANSGRVYEQYF.

Turning to this clonotype: Being one base from a much bigger clone, this may be a read error. The chain uses TRBV7-9 and TRBJ2-7; perhaps TRBD2 as D (7 bases). Per the germline V gene, CDR1 is SEHNR and CDR2 is FQNEAQ (reference sequence). The length of the CDR3 is 15 residues. The CDR3 sequence is CAGSFRAGHSYEQYF. CDR3 nucleotide sequence: TGTGCCGGCAGCTTTCGAGCGGGACACTCCTACGAGCAGTACTTC.

V and J are TRBV2 and TRBJ1-1; 7 nucleotides match TRBD1. Looked up from germline, CDR1 is SNHLY and CDR2 is FYNNEI. Trimming cost V 8 bases and J 6 bases; bases outside gene matches: 15. The CDR3 has 15 residues. CDR3: CASPSWKGDRAEAFF. CDR3 bases: TGTGCCAGCCCTTCTTGGAAGGGTGACAGGGCTGAAGCTTTCTTT.

This clonotype was seen a few times. V and J are TRBV20-1 and TRBJ2-2; D could derive from TRBD1 or TRBD2 (6 bases each). Trimming removed 0 bases from V and 3 bases from J, with 11 bases in between. Germline CDR1 is DFQATT and CDR2 is SNEGSKA (reference sequence). The CDR3 totals 15 residues. CDR3: CSAREGGKDTGELFF. For the CDR3, the DNA is TGCAGTGCTAGAGAGGGGGGCAAGGACACCGGGGAGCTGTTTTTT.

The genes are TRBV13 and TRBJ2-7; TRBD2 agrees at 12 bases. The CDR3 contains 16 residues. J was trimmed by 1 base and V by 4 bases; bases with no gene match: 5. CDR1 and CDR2 from the germline V gene are PRHDT and FYEKMQ (reference sequence). CDR3 bases: TGTGCCAGCAGCTCGGTACTAGCGGGAGGTTCCTACGAGCAGTACTTC. This sequence encodes CASSSVLAGGSYEQYF.

This clonotype was counted a few times. The rearrangement joins TRBV12-3 or TRBV12-4 to TRBJ1-2; D not certain. CDR3 length: 14 amino acids. Trimming stripped 2 bases from V and 4 bases from J, with 11 bases between. The CDR3 coding sequence is TGTGCCAGCAGTTTAACCGGGCTGCTCTATGGCTACACCTTC. Its protein product is CASSLTGLLYGYTF.

This clonotype has a count of ten or more. The rearrangement links TRBV25-1 to TRBJ2-5; D gene uncertain. The CDR3 length is 13 residues. Germline CDR1 MGHDK, CDR2 SYGVNS. The V and J ends lost 8 bases and 5 bases respectively, with 15 bases between them. The chain's CDR3 is CASCGGNLETQYF. Written as DNA, the CDR3 is TGTGCCAGCTGCGGTGGTAACTTGGAGACCCAGTACTTC.

This clonotype was seen repeatedly, ten times or more. The chain recombines TRBV2 with TRBJ2-7; 7 nucleotides align to TRBD1. Trimming cost V 6 bases and J 2 bases; bases outside gene matches: 7. The CDR3 sequence is 14 residues long. In germline, CDR1 is SNHLY, CDR2 FYNNEI. CDR3 in DNA: TGTGCCAGCAGCGCCGGGACAGTGACCTACGAGCAGTACTTC. Encoded protein: CASSAGTVTYEQYF. Full variable domain (remainder filled in from reference TRBV2 and TRBJ2-7): EPEVTQTPSHQVTQMGQEVILRCVPISNHLYFYWYRQILGQKVEFLVSFYNNEISEKSEIFDDQFSVERPDGSNFTLKIRSTKLEDSAMYFCASSAGTVTYEQYFGPGTRLTVT.

This clonotype was detected many times. V gene TRBV20-1 combines with J gene TRBJ1-1; D remains unclear. Deletions cut 0 bases from V and 0 bases from J, with 8 bases between. The germline CDR1 and CDR2 sequences are DFQATT and SNEGSKA (reference sequence). The CDR3 is made up of 14 amino acids. CDR3 in DNA: TGCAGTGCTAGAGAGACGGTTTTGAACACTGAAGCTTTCTTT. Translation: CSARETVLNTEAFF.

This clonotype appeared many times. The CDR3 DNA sequence: TGTGCCAGCAGCTCTCCGACTCTCATTGAAGCTTTCTTT. Its protein product is CASSSPTLIEAFF. The chain combines TRBV5-6 with TRBJ1-1; D uncertain. V was pared by 3 bases and J by 7 bases, with 13 bases between. The CDR3 has 13 residues. Germline CDR1 and CDR2: SGHDT and YYEEEE.

In this sample, this clonotype turned up once. The chain couples TRBV25-1 to TRBJ2-7; either TRBD1 or TRBD2 may fit D (6 bases each). Germline V CDR1 and CDR2: MGHDK, SYGVNS. The V and J ends lost 7 bases and 5 bases respectively, with 18 bases between them. The CDR3 covers 14 residues. Here the CDR3 reads CASNGGQPGNEQYF. In DNA, the CDR3 is TGTGCCAGCAATGGGGGGCAACCCGGAAACGAGCAGTACTTC.

The rearrangement joins TRBV6-6 to TRBJ1-5; D is unclear. The CDR3 is 17 residues long. V lost 0 bases, J lost 0 bases, and 12 bases lay in between. Germline-derived CDR1 and CDR2 are MNHNY and SVGAGI (reference sequence). The CDR3 DNA reads TGTGCCAGCAGTTACTCGCGGCTGTTGAGTAGCAATCAGCCCCAGCATTTT. Translated, it gives CASSYSRLLSSNQPQHF.

This clonotype was counted many times. In DNA form, the CDR3 reads TGTGCCAGCAGCTCGGCGGGGATTGGAGAGACCCAGTACTTC. As protein: CASSSAGIGETQYF. The gene calls are TRBV7-9 and TRBJ2-5; D perhaps matches TRBD2 (6 bases). With 4 bases removed from V and 4 bases from J, the gap between germline ends came to 13 bases. The V gene's germline CDR1 is SEHNR and CDR2 FQNEAQ (reference sequence). This CDR3 is built from 14 residues.

The count of this clonotype is one. The J gene is TRBJ1-4, the V gene TRBV11-2, with 7 bases aligning to TRBD1. The CDR3 extends over 16 amino acids. The germline gives CDR1 SGHAT, CDR2 FQNNGV. V lost 1 base to trimming and J lost 7 bases; unmatched junction nucleotides: 9. DNA of the CDR3: TGTGCCAGCAGCTTAGGAGACAGGGAGCTGAGTGAAAAACTGTTTTTT. Translated, it gives CASSLGDRELSEKLFF.

The CDR3 DNA follows: TGTGCCAGCAGCGGGGTTCTGGCCGGGGAGCTGTTTTTT. It specifies CASSGVLAGELFF. The rearrangement links TRBV7-9 to TRBJ2-2; D is undetermined. V was cut by 5 bases and J by 6 bases, with 10 bases left in between. CDR3 size: 13 residues. CDR1 and CDR2 from the germline V gene are SEHNR and FQNEAQ (reference sequence).

This clonotype was counted at least ten times. The rearrangement uses TRBV12-3 or TRBV12-4 and TRBJ1-5, with no clear D. The CDR3 is 13 residues long. Trimming removed 1 base from V and 7 bases from J, with 8 bases in between. The CDR3 nucleotides are TGTGCCAGCAGTTTAGGGGAAACGCAGCCCCAGCATTTT. Translated: CASSLGETQPQHF.

The chain recombines TRBV15 with TRBJ2-2; no clear D. The V end was cut by 3 bases, the J end by 1 base, with 12 bases between. The CDR3 spans 16 residues. CDR1 LNHNV and CDR2 YYDKDF come from the germline V gene (reference sequence). CDR3 sequence reads: CATSSLASLNTGELFF. The CDR3 DNA sequence: TGTGCCACCAGCAGCTTGGCCTCGTTGAACACCGGGGAGCTGTTTTTT.

The gene calls are TRBV24-1 and TRBJ2-7; tentative D call: TRBD1 (5 bases). Germline-derived CDR1 and CDR2 are KGHDR and SFDVKD. This CDR3 has 13 amino acids. V lost 3 bases and J 5 bases, leaving 10 bases between the germline ends. The CDR3 coding sequence is TGTGCCACCAGTGATGGGGCCCGAGACGAGCAGTACTTC. Its translation: CATSDGARDEQYF.

This chain connects TRBV7-9 to TRBJ2-7; a weak D match, TRBD1 (8 bases). The CDR3 sequence is 16 residues long. Per the germline V gene, CDR1 is SEHNR and CDR2 is FQNEAQ (reference sequence). V dropped 5 bases and J dropped 0 bases, with 17 bases sitting between them. The CDR3 sequence is CASSLKQGGSSYEQYF. In DNA, the CDR3 is TGTGCCAGCAGCCTGAAACAGGGGGGGAGCTCCTACGAGCAGTACTTC.

The rearrangement uses TRBV19 and TRBJ2-2; 13 nucleotides match TRBD2. The trim removed 5 bases at V and 5 bases at J, leaving 11 bases unmatched. The CDR3 runs to 18 residues. Per the germline V gene, CDR1 is LNHDA and CDR2 is SQIVND (reference sequence). CDR3 protein: CASSLTSGRAFRTGELFF. In DNA, the CDR3 is TGTGCCAGTAGTTTAACTAGCGGGAGGGCCTTCCGGACCGGGGAGCTGTTTTTT. The whole variable domain, remainder taken from reference TRBV19 and TRBJ2-2, is DGGITQSPKYLFRKEGQNVTLSCEQNLNHDAMYWYRQDPGQGLRLIYYSQIVNDFQKGDIAEGYSVSREKKESFPLTVTSAQKNPTAFYLCASSLTSGRAFRTGELFFGEGSRLTVL.

This clonotype has at least ten counts. This chain uses TRBV29-1 with TRBJ2-7; 7 positions match TRBD2. The germline gives CDR1 SQVTM, CDR2 ANQGSEA. The length of the CDR3 is 13 residues. V lost 6 bases to trimming and J lost 2 bases; unmatched junction nucleotides: 7. Here the CDR3 DNA reads TGCAGCGTGGTGGGGGGGGAGACCTACGAGCAGTACTTC. This sequence encodes CSVVGGETYEQYF.

This clonotype has a count of ten or more. The CDR3 region is CASRIGETNSPLHF. The DNA of the CDR3 is TGTGCCAGCAGAATCGGAGAGACTAATTCACCCCTCCACTTT. This chain joins TRBV12-3 or TRBV12-4 and TRBJ1-6, with D hard to call. With 6 bases removed from V and 6 bases from J, the gap between germline ends came to 12 bases. The CDR3 is 14 amino acids.

This clonotype came up many times. The rearrangement uses TRBV19 and TRBJ1-1, with D possibly matching TRBD1 (6 bases). This CDR3 spans 15 amino acids. The V and J ends lost 1 base and 0 bases respectively, with 9 bases between them. Per germline, CDR1 LNHDA and CDR2 SQIVND (reference sequence). The CDR3 nucleotides read TGTGCCAGTAGTATAGTCGGACAGTTGAACACTGAAGCTTTCTTT. Its protein is CASSIVGQLNTEAFF.